These 31 T cell receptor beta chains were all obtained from the same sample, sequenced in a study of T-cell memory formation after mild COVID-19. TCRdb independently ran MiXCR on the 5' RACE reads; one entry per CDR3 protein. The profile shows some 600,000 distinct CDR3 sequences, 15% to 20% of them singletons. Sequencing was performed on PBMCs or a T cell subset sorted from them (not recorded which). The origin of the receptors is an adult woman who had mild COVID-19 (a few samples of this study predate the infection). Cell type and time point are not known.

The chain carries TRBV5-1 and TRBJ1-1; D remains unclear. Trimming stripped 0 bases from V and 0 bases from J, with 12 bases between. CDR3 length: 16 amino acids. Germline V gene data show CDR1 as SGHRS and CDR2 as YFSETQ. CDR3 in DNA: TGCGCCAGCAGCTTGGGATCGGCAATAATGAACACTGAAGCTTTCTTT. Translating gives CASSLGSAIMNTEAFF. Looking up the rest from reference TRBV5-1 and TRBJ1-1 gives the full variable domain: KAGVTQTPRYLIKTRGQQVTLSCSPISGHRSVSWYQQTPGQGLQFLFEYFSETQRNKGNFPGRFSGRQFSNSRSEMNVSTLELGDSALYLCASSLGSAIMNTEAFFGQGTRLTVV.

This clonotype was recorded a few times. The V gene is TRBV5-6, the J gene TRBJ1-6; tentative D call: TRBD1 (5 bases). V was pared by 3 bases and J by 8 bases, with 12 bases between. Germline CDR1 is SGHDT and CDR2 is YYEEEE. This CDR3 has 14 amino acids. CDR3 nucleotides: TGTGCCAGCAGCTGGGGACGGCTAGATTCACCCCTCCACTTT. Translated: CASSWGRLDSPLHF.

The V gene is TRBV7-2, the J gene TRBJ2-1, with TRBD2 matching 7 bases. CDR3 size: 14 residues. Germline-derived CDR1 and CDR2 are SGHTA and FQGNSA. Trimming at V came to 2 bases and at J to 6 bases, leaving 4 bases not matched to a gene. CDR3 bases: TGTGCCAGCAGCTTAAGGGAGGGAGGCAATGAGCAGTTCTTC. Protein sequence: CASSLREGGNEQFF.

The chain combines TRBV4-1 with TRBJ2-7, with D hard to call. Germline loops: CDR1 MGHRA, CDR2 YSYEKL. V lost 1 base and J 0 bases, leaving 7 bases between the germline ends. CDR3 size: 14 residues. CDR3 loop: CASSQARASYEQYF. CDR3 sequence (DNA): TGCGCCAGCAGCCAAGCTCGGGCCTCCTACGAGCAGTACTTC.

CDR3 sequence: CAISGGGIGSSYEQYF. The CDR3 DNA follows: TGTGCCATCAGTGGGGGCGGCATAGGGAGCTCCTACGAGCAGTACTTC. This chain links TRBV10-3 with TRBJ2-7; D may be TRBD1 or TRBD2 (5 bases each). V was cut by 4 bases and J by 0 bases, with 16 bases left in between. The CDR3 has 16 amino acids. Germline V CDR1 and CDR2: ENHRY, SYGVKD.

In this sample, this clonotype turned up a few times. This sequence joins TRBV6-5 and TRBJ2-7, with TRBD1 matching over 12 bases. CDR3 length: 15 amino acids. V was pared by 2 bases and J by 6 bases, with 5 bases of the junction left unmatched. Germline V CDR1 and CDR2: MNHEY, SVGAGI. The CDR3 sequence: CASSYGTGGVSEQYF. The CDR3 nucleotides read TGTGCCAGCAGTTACGGGACAGGGGGCGTGTCCGAGCAGTACTTC.

There are a few counts of this clonotype. V gene TRBV6-2 or TRBV6-3 combines with J gene TRBJ2-3; 8 bases are shared with TRBD2. From germline, CDR1 is MNHEY and CDR2 SVGEGT. This CDR3 spans 18 amino acids. V gave up 2 bases and J gave up 1 base; unmatched junction bases: 11. The CDR3 loop reads CASSYTLIAGRGTDTQYF. For the CDR3, the DNA is TGTGCCAGCAGTTACACCCTTATAGCGGGACGTGGCACAGATACGCAGTATTTT.

The J gene is TRBJ1-1, the V gene TRBV7-8; D remains unclear. The germline CDR1 and CDR2 sequences are SGHVS and FQNEAQ. The CDR3 sequence is 17 residues long. Trimming took off 6 bases at V and 7 bases at J, with 27 bases between the two ends. The CDR3 spells CASSLTRALGRVNEAFF. Here the CDR3 DNA reads TGTGCCAGCAGTCTTACTAGGGCCTTGGGTCGCGTAAATGAAGCTTTCTTT. The whole variable domain, filled in from reference TRBV7-8 and TRBJ1-1, reads GAGVSQSPRYKVAKRGQDVALRCDPISGHVSLFWYQQALGQGPEFLTYFQNEAQLDKSGLPSDRFFAERPEGSVSTLKIQRTQQEDSAVYLCASSLTRALGRVNEAFFGQGTRLTVV.

This clonotype has at least ten counts. The CDR3 DNA reads TGTGCCAGCCGCAGGGGGGTCAACTATGGCTACACCTTC. Translating it yields CASRRGVNYGYTF. The chain links TRBV6-1 to TRBJ1-2, with 7 nucleotides matching TRBD1. The germline V gene has CDR1 MNHNS and CDR2 SASEGT. The CDR3 extends over 13 amino acids. Trimming removed 8 bases from V and 2 bases from J; junction bases left unmatched: 5.

This clonotype was found a few times. The chain has TRBV16 and TRBJ2-5; D not certain. Per germline, CDR1 KGHSY and CDR2 FQNENV. CDR3 length: 13 residues. The germline V and J ends were trimmed by 0 bases and 5 bases, with 7 bases remaining between them. CDR3: CASSQSRRETQYF. In DNA, the CDR3 is TGTGCCAGCAGCCAATCCCGGCGGGAGACCCAGTACTTC.

The chain employs TRBV7-2 and TRBJ2-1, with D possibly being TRBD2 (6 bases). The V gene's germline CDR1 is SGHTA and CDR2 FQGNSA. The ends were cut back, 1 base at V and 9 bases at J, with 19 bases in the middle. The CDR3 has 16 residues. DNA for the CDR3: TGTGCCAGCAGCTTAGGGGGTGTCCTAGCGACTGCTGAGCAGTTCTTC. Amino acid sequence: CASSLGGVLATAEQFF.

There are a few counts of this clonotype. The chain is built from TRBV2 and TRBJ2-7, with D perhaps TRBD2 (6 bases). Germline assignment: CDR1 SNHLY and CDR2 FYNNEI. V was trimmed by 11 bases and J by 3 bases, leaving 17 bases between them. The CDR3 loop spans 13 amino acids. Written as DNA, the CDR3 is TGTGCCGGCGGGGCAGGGATAAACTACGAGCAGTACTTC. Protein sequence: CAGGAGINYEQYF.

The V and J genes are TRBV6-5 and TRBJ1-2; no clear D gene. Trimming pared 4 bases from V and 9 bases from J, leaving 12 bases between. Germline CDR1 reads MNHEY; CDR2 reads SVGAGI. The CDR3 contains 12 residues. The CDR3 is CASSLYGQRYTF. The CDR3 DNA is TGTGCCAGCAGTTTGTATGGTCAACGCTACACCTTC.

The chain is built from TRBV20-1 and TRBJ2-7; weak D call: TRBD1 (6 bases). Germline V gene lookup returns CDR1 DFQATT and CDR2 SNEGSKA (reference sequence). Trimming took 4 bases from V and 0 from J, leaving 7 bases between them. The CDR3 totals 12 residues. CDR3 in DNA: TGCAGTGCTATCAGGGGCTCCTACGAGCAGTACTTC. The encoded protein is CSAIRGSYEQYF.

This clonotype has just a few counts. The CDR3 loop is CASRETGTRANVLTF. CDR3 DNA: TGTGCCAGCAGGGAAACCGGGACGCGGGCCAACGTCCTGACTTTC. This chain connects TRBV7-2 to TRBJ2-6; either TRBD1 or TRBD2 may fit D (5 bases each). The V gene's germline CDR1 is SGHTA and CDR2 FQGNSA. The CDR3 extends over 15 amino acids. The V gene lost 6 bases and the J gene lost 5 bases, with 14 bases spanning the gap.

This clonotype was counted ten times or more. V and J are TRBV12-3 or TRBV12-4 and TRBJ1-1; D ambiguous. CDR3 length: 10 residues. Trimming removed 2 bases from V and 8 bases from J, with 3 bases in between. The CDR3 spells CASSLREAFF. The CDR3 DNA is TGTGCCAGCAGTTTACGGGAAGCTTTCTTT.

This clonotype was seen at least ten times. The rearrangement links TRBV7-9 to TRBJ2-2, with a weak D call TRBD1 (5 bases). This CDR3 region has 15 residues. The V end lost 2 bases, the J end lost 0 bases, and 7 bases lay between the germline ends. Germline assignment: CDR1 SEHNR and CDR2 FQNEAQ (reference sequence). CDR3 nucleotide sequence: TGTGCCAGCAGCTTAAGGGGCTCGAACACCGGGGAGCTGTTTTTT. It translates to CASSLRGSNTGELFF. Full variable domain (rest looked up from reference TRBV7-9 and TRBJ2-2): DTGVSQNPRHKITKRGQNVTFRCDPISEHNRLYWYRQTLGQGPEFLTYFQNEAQLEKSRLLSDRFSAERPKGSFSTLEIQRTEQGDSAMYLCASSLRGSNTGELFFGEGSRLTVL.

The J gene is TRBJ2-7, the V gene TRBV12-3 or TRBV12-4, with 7 bases matching TRBD1. This CDR3 comprises 13 residues. J was trimmed by 2 bases and V by 6 bases; bases with no gene match: 4. The CDR3 loop reads CASRWTGAYEQYF. The CDR3 DNA reads TGTGCCAGCAGATGGACAGGAGCCTACGAGCAGTACTTC.

In its sample, this clonotype was seen a few times. The rearrangement links TRBV29-1 to TRBJ2-7; D is ambiguous. V was pared by 0 bases and J by 4 bases, with 10 bases between. There are 13 residues in the CDR3. Germline CDR1 and CDR2: SQVTM and ANQGSEA. Here the CDR3 DNA reads TGCAGCGTTGAAGAAAGCGAGCCATACGAGCAGTACTTC. Amino acid sequence: CSVEESEPYEQYF.

The rearrangement links TRBV12-3 or TRBV12-4 to TRBJ1-1; TRBD1 aligns across 7 bases. The CDR3 spans 15 residues. V shed 4 bases and J 4 bases; nucleotides not matched to a gene: 9. As DNA, the CDR3 is TGTGCCAGCAGTTCCTTTACAGGGGTGGGCACTGAAGCTTTCTTT. Translated, it gives CASSSFTGVGTEAFF.

The V and J genes are TRBV7-9 and TRBJ2-7; 8 nucleotides match TRBD2. This CDR3 is 13 amino acids long. The J segment lost 7 bases and the V segment lost 1 base, leaving 3 bases of the junction unmatched. Germline values: CDR1 SEHNR, CDR2 FQNEAQ (reference sequence). This CDR3 reads CASSLGTSREQYF. In DNA form, the CDR3 reads TGTGCCAGCAGCTTAGGGACTAGCCGGGAGCAGTACTTC.

This clonotype was seen more than once but under ten times. The V call is TRBV4-1, the J call TRBJ1-1; D unclear. Trimming cost V 1 base and J 6 bases, with 9 bases left between them. The germline V gene has CDR1 MGHRA and CDR2 YSYEKL. The CDR3 spans 13 residues. This CDR3 is CASSQVQEAEAFF. The CDR3 region has the DNA TGCGCCAGCAGCCAAGTACAAGAGGCTGAAGCTTTCTTT.

The chain uses TRBV24-1 and TRBJ1-2; D is possibly TRBD1 (6 bases). Germline-derived CDR1 and CDR2 are KGHDR and SFDVKD. V lost 2 bases, J lost 6 bases, and 9 bases lay in between. This CDR3 contains 13 residues. The CDR3 spells CATSDSQGHGYTF. The CDR3 DNA reads as TGTGCCACCAGTGATTCACAGGGCCATGGCTACACCTTC.

The V and J genes are TRBV12-3 or TRBV12-4 and TRBJ2-3, with D maybe TRBD2 (6 bases). V shed 7 bases and J shed 6 bases, with 11 bases lying between them. The CDR3 has 12 residues. The CDR3 bases are TGTGCCAGCAACCCTGGGGGGGATACGCAGTATTTT. Protein sequence: CASNPGGDTQYF.

The rearrangement uses TRBV6-5 and TRBJ2-7; D not resolved. Germline CDR1 reads MNHEY; CDR2 reads SVGAGI. The CDR3 covers 13 residues. The V gene lost 11 bases and the J gene lost 2 bases, with 16 bases spanning the gap. Written as DNA, the CDR3 is TGTGCCGTCCGTCTGGACCATACCTACGAGCAGTACTTC. This sequence encodes CAVRLDHTYEQYF.

The gene calls are TRBV15 and TRBJ1-4; TRBD1 might be the D (5 bases). Between the trimmed V and J ends, which lost 2 bases and 10 bases, there was a span of 20 bases. Germline assignment: CDR1 LNHNV and CDR2 YYDKDF (reference sequence). CDR3 length: 16 residues. The CDR3 loop reads CATSRQGRDRGGKLFF. CDR3 in DNA: TGTGCCACCAGCAGACAGGGAAGGGACCGGGGTGGAAAACTGTTTTTT.

This chain links TRBV4-2 with TRBJ1-5; D is unclear. The CDR3 is 13 residues long. Germline V gene data show CDR1 as LGHNA and CDR2 as YNFKEQ. The ends were cut back, 0 bases at V and 6 bases at J, with 6 bases in the middle. The CDR3 DNA reads as TGTGCCAGCAGCCAAGAGTCCGGTCAGCCCCAGCATTTT. Amino acids: CASSQESGQPQHF.

The gene calls are TRBV20-1 and TRBJ1-1, with no clear D. There are 13 residues in the CDR3. Germline lookup yields CDR1 DFQATT and CDR2 SNEGSKA (reference sequence). V gave up 0 bases and J gave up 7 bases, with 12 bases separating them. The CDR3 DNA is TGCAGTGCTAGAGACCAACGGGCGGGTGAAGCTTTCTTT. It translates to CSARDQRAGEAFF.

This clonotype was observed a few times. The J gene is TRBJ2-1, the V gene TRBV5-6; 7 bases are a match to TRBD2. V lost 2 bases to trimming and J lost 13 bases; unmatched junction nucleotides: 6. The CDR3 is 12 residues long. Germline V gene lookup returns CDR1 SGHDT and CDR2 YYEEEE. CDR3 coding DNA: TGTGCCAGCAGCTTAGGGAGGGAAAAACAGTTCTTC. This translates into CASSLGREKQFF. The complete variable domain, with remaining parts taken from reference TRBV5-6 and TRBJ2-1, reads DAGVTQSPTHLIKTRGQQVTLRCSPKSGHDTVSWYQQALGQGPQFIFQYYEEEERQRGNFPDRFSGHQFPNYSSELNVNALLLGDSALYLCASSLGREKQFFGPGTRLTVL.

This clonotype has more than one count but fewer than ten. The rearrangement links TRBV28 to TRBJ2-1; maybe TRBD2 (5 bases). Trimming pared 6 bases from V and 0 bases from J, leaving 15 bases between. CDR3 length: 16 amino acids. The germline V gene has CDR1 MDHEN and CDR2 SYDVKM. CDR3 sequence: CASSNKRRSSYNEQFF. CDR3 nucleotide sequence: TGTGCCAGCAGCAACAAGCGGCGGAGCTCCTACAATGAGCAGTTCTTC. Full variable domain (missing parts from reference TRBV28 and TRBJ2-1): DVKVTQSSRYLVKRTGEKVFLECVQDMDHENMFWYRQDPGLGLRLIYFSYDVKMKEKGDIPEGYSVSREKKERFSLILESASTNQTSMYLCASSNKRRSSYNEQFFGPGTRLTVL.

CDR3 sequence: CASSSTGGRGYTF. In nucleotides, the CDR3 is TGTGCCAGCAGTTCGACAGGGGGCCGTGGCTACACCTTC. The gene calls are TRBV12-3 or TRBV12-4 and TRBJ1-2; 10 nucleotides match TRBD1. Losses at the gene ends were 4 bases for V and 7 bases for J; bases not matched to a gene: 3. This CDR3 region has 13 residues.